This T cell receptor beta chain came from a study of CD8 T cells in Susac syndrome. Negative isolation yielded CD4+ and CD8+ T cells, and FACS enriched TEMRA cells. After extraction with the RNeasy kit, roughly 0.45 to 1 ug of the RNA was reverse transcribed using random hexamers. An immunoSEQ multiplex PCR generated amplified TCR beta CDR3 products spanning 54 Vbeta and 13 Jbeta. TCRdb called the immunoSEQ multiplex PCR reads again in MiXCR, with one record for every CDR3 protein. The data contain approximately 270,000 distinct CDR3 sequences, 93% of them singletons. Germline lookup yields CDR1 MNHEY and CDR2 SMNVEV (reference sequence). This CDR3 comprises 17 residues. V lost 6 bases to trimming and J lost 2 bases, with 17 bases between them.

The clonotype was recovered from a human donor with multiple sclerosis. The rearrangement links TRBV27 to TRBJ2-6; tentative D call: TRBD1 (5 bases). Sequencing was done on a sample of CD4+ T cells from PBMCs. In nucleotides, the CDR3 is TGTGCCAGCAGCCAAATACCACAGGACACTGGGGCCAACGTCCTGACTTTC. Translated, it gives CASSQIPQDTGANVLTF. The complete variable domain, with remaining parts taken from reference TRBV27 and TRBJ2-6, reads EAQVTQNPRYLITVTGKKLTVTCSQNMNHEYMSWYRQDPGLGLRQIYYSMNVEVTDKGDVPEGYKVSRKEKRNFPLILESPSPNQTSLYFCASSQIPQDTGANVLTFGAGSRLTVL.